Below, 27 T cell receptor beta chains from the same sample are listed, as sequenced in a study of T cell responses to AZD1222 COVID-19 vaccine. Produced via immunoSEQ multiplex PCR; TCRdb's table is partial and in-frame only. The sample lists fewer than 30,000 clones; 86% were seen once. Material: peripheral blood, obtained 28 days after the second AZD1222 dose. The receptors here all came from an adult who received the AZD1222 COVID-19 vaccine.

This clone was seen more than once but under ten times. The chain is built from TRBV6-1 and TRBJ2-2, with D unresolved. Deletions cut 2 bases from V and 6 bases from J, with 7 bases between. The CDR3 loop spans 13 amino acids. From germline, CDR1 is MNHNS and CDR2 SASEGT. The CDR3 nucleotides read TGTGCCAGCAGTGAAAGAGTAGCCGGGGAGCTGTTTTTT. Translating gives CASSERVAGELFF.

The rearrangement links TRBV28 to TRBJ1-5, with 7 bases aligning to TRBD1. CDR1 is MDHEN, CDR2 SYDVKM, per germline. V was pared by 4 bases and J by 6 bases, with 12 bases of the junction left unmatched. This CDR3 is built from 16 residues. The CDR3 nucleotides read TGTGCCAGCAGTTCACCCAGGGGGGCAGGTGGTCAGCCCCAGCATTTT. This gives the protein CASSSPRGAGGQPQHF.

The rearrangement joins TRBV3-1 (or the pseudogene TRBV3-2) to TRBJ2-1; 10 bases are shared with TRBD1. From germline, CDR1 is LGHDT and CDR2 YNNKEL (reference sequence). The CDR3 runs to 16 residues. Unmatched junction bases numbered 9, after V lost 0 bases and J lost 10 bases. CDR3: CASSQDPGQGVWEQFF. The CDR3 DNA sequence: TGTGCCAGCAGCCAAGATCCAGGACAGGGGGTGTGGGAGCAGTTCTTC.

The chain is built from TRBV20-1 and TRBJ1-2; the D is unclear. V lost 3 bases and J lost 4, with 15 bases in between. This CDR3 contains 14 residues. Germline values: CDR1 DFQATT, CDR2 SNEGSKA (reference sequence). The CDR3 protein is CSASSGPTGYGYTF. The CDR3 DNA reads TGCAGTGCTAGTTCCGGACCCACGGGCTATGGCTACACCTTC.

This clone was recorded only once. This chain joins TRBV5-4 and TRBJ1-3, with D uncertain. Trimming shortened V by 0 bases and J by 1 base, and 2 bases separated the two germline ends. The germline V gene encodes CDR1 SGHNT and CDR2 YYREEE (reference sequence). The CDR3 has 13 amino acids. The CDR3, as DNA: TGTGCCAGCAGCTTGGAGTCTGGAAACACCATATATTTT. Translating it yields CASSLESGNTIYF.

The rearrangement links TRBV19 to TRBJ2-2, with D tentatively TRBD1 (5 bases). In germline, CDR1 is LNHDA, CDR2 SQIVND (reference sequence). The CDR3 sequence is 14 residues long. V gave up 3 bases and J gave up 7 bases, with 12 bases separating them. The CDR3: CASSIRAGDGELFF. The CDR3, as DNA: TGTGCCAGTAGTATCAGGGCAGGCGACGGGGAGCTGTTTTTT. Full variable domain (missing parts from reference TRBV19 and TRBJ2-2): DGGITQSPKYLFRKEGQNVTLSCEQNLNHDAMYWYRQDPGQGLRLIYYSQIVNDFQKGDIAEGYSVSREKKESFPLTVTSAQKNPTAFYLCASSIRAGDGELFFGEGSRLTVL.

This chain uses TRBV19 with TRBJ2-2; no reliable D call. V lost 5 bases and J 6 bases, leaving 13 bases between the germline ends. This CDR3 contains 14 residues. Germline V gene lookup returns CDR1 LNHDA and CDR2 SQIVND (reference sequence). The chain's CDR3 is CASSWGLDAGELFF. The CDR3 nucleotides are TGTGCCAGTAGTTGGGGTCTAGATGCCGGGGAGCTGTTTTTT.

The chain combines TRBV3-1 (or the pseudogene TRBV3-2) with TRBJ1-1; a possible D gene is TRBD1 (5 bases). Trimming stripped 4 bases from V and 5 bases from J, with 17 bases between. Per the germline V gene, CDR1 is LGHDT and CDR2 is YNNKEL (reference sequence). CDR3 length: 15 residues. Here the CDR3 reads CASSRGLGGYTEAFF. For the CDR3, the DNA is TGTGCCAGCAGCCGAGGACTCGGGGGATATACTGAAGCTTTCTTT.

The chain employs TRBV5-4 and TRBJ2-2; D is ambiguous. The germline V gene has CDR1 SGHNT and CDR2 YYREEE (reference sequence). The CDR3 is made up of 14 amino acids. Trimming took off 3 bases at V and 4 bases at J, with 10 bases between the two ends. The CDR3: CASSSPLRTGELFF. CDR3 DNA sequence: TGTGCCAGCAGCTCCCCACTACGCACCGGGGAGCTGTTTTTT.

The rearrangement joins TRBV28 to TRBJ2-2; possible D gene TRBD2, 6 bases. Germline V CDR1 and CDR2: MDHEN, SYDVKM. The germline V and J ends were trimmed by 5 bases and 9 bases, with 19 bases remaining between them. The CDR3 consists of 15 residues. CDR3 region: CASSLSGLPIRELFF. In nucleotides, the CDR3 is TGTGCCAGCAGTCTATCCGGACTACCGATCAGGGAGCTGTTTTTT.

There are a few counts of this clone. The V call is TRBV18, the J call TRBJ2-7, with D unclear. The germline V gene encodes CDR1 KGHSH and CDR2 LQKENI. V lost 1 base, J lost 0 bases, and 10 bases lay in between. This CDR3 spans 15 amino acids. The CDR3 DNA is TGTGCCAGCTCACCACGGACCCTTGGCTCCTACGAGCAGTACTTC. Amino acid sequence: CASSPRTLGSYEQYF.

This chain joins TRBV7-3 and TRBJ2-1; 7 nucleotides align to TRBD2. V dropped 5 bases and J dropped 5; count of bases not matched to a gene: 12. The CDR3 has 16 amino acids. Germline CDR1 and CDR2: SGHTA and FQGTGA. CDR3 bases: TGTGCCAGCAGCCCCACCGGGAGCGGGGTCCACAATGAGCAGTTCTTC. It translates to CASSPTGSGVHNEQFF.

The rearrangement joins TRBV30 to TRBJ1-3; D is possibly TRBD1 (6 bases). The CDR3 runs 15 residues. Trimming shortened V by 4 bases and J by 0 bases, and 13 bases separated the two germline ends. CDR1 and CDR2 from the germline V gene are GTSNPN and SVGIG (reference sequence). CDR3 DNA sequence: TGTGCCTGGAACCTGGGACATCGCTCTGGAAACACCATATATTTT. Encoded protein: CAWNLGHRSGNTIYF.

J is TRBJ2-5 and V is TRBV7-9; TRBD1 might be the D (5 bases). This CDR3 region has 15 residues. With 2 bases removed from V and 3 bases from J, the gap between germline ends came to 13 bases. The V gene's germline CDR1 is SEHNR and CDR2 FQNEAQ (reference sequence). The CDR3: CASSLSQGLKETQYF. In nucleotides, the CDR3 is TGTGCCAGCAGCTTAAGCCAGGGCCTTAAAGAGACCCAGTACTTC.

The chain uses TRBV29-1 and TRBJ1-4; 9 bases map to TRBD1. CDR1 and CDR2 from the germline V gene are SQVTM and ANQGSEA. The CDR3 consists of 13 residues. The J segment lost 7 bases and the V segment lost 7 bases, leaving 7 bases of the junction unmatched. In nucleotides, the CDR3 is TGCAGCGCCCAGGGACAGGGAGGTGAAAAACTGTTTTTT. Its protein is CSAQGQGGEKLFF.

The V call is TRBV7-9, the J call TRBJ1-5; 7 bases align to TRBD1. The CDR3 is 15 amino acids. Unmatched junction bases numbered 8, after V lost 5 bases and J lost 4 bases. Germline CDR1 SEHNR, CDR2 FQNEAQ (reference sequence). Here the CDR3 reads CASSQGQWGNQPQHF. The CDR3 DNA sequence: TGTGCCAGCAGCCAGGGACAGTGGGGTAATCAGCCCCAGCATTTT.

This rearrangement joins TRBV5-5 to TRBJ1-3; D not resolved. Germline values: CDR1 SGHKS, CDR2 YYEKEE (reference sequence). V shed 2 bases and J shed 2 bases, with 5 bases lying between them. This CDR3 has 13 residues. Here the CDR3 reads CASSFRAGNTIYF. CDR3 nucleotide sequence: TGTGCCAGCAGCTTCCGTGCTGGAAACACCATATATTTT.

The chain is built from TRBV27 and TRBJ2-3; 9 nucleotides align to TRBD1. Germline V gene data show CDR1 as MNHEY and CDR2 as SMNVEV (reference sequence). Losses at the gene ends were 7 bases for V and 3 bases for J; bases not matched to a gene: 11. The CDR3 totals 16 residues. The CDR3 DNA reads TGTGCCAGCAACTCTTTCGGGACAGGGCATACAGATACGCAGTATTTT. This codes for CASNSFGTGHTDTQYF.

This sequence joins TRBV7-8 and TRBJ1-1; maybe TRBD1 (5 bases). The CDR3 is 16 amino acids. The germline gives CDR1 SGHVS, CDR2 FQNEAQ. Trimming took 1 base from V and 2 from J, leaving 14 bases between them. This CDR3 reads CASSLVAGGGNTEAFF. The CDR3 DNA sequence: TGTGCCAGCAGCTTAGTGGCGGGGGGGGGAAACACTGAAGCTTTCTTT.

The chain couples TRBV9 to TRBJ2-5, with D hard to call. The germline V gene encodes CDR1 SGDLS and CDR2 YYNGEE. The CDR3 has 14 residues. V was shortened by 4 bases and J by 5 bases, with 15 bases between the two germline ends. The CDR3 spells CASSPDPYGETQYF. In nucleotides, the CDR3 is TGTGCCAGCAGCCCGGATCCATACGGTGAGACCCAGTACTTC.

This clone has more than one count but fewer than ten. The rearrangement joins TRBV5-1 to TRBJ2-7; TRBD2 matches 12 bases. Looked up from germline, CDR1 is SGHRS and CDR2 is YFSETQ. CDR3 length equals 15 residues. The V segment lost 3 bases and the J segment 4 bases; nucleotides outside the gene matches: 5. CDR3 coding DNA: TGCGCCAGCAGCTCGACTAGCGGGAGTCTGTACGAGCAGTACTTC. This gives the protein CASSSTSGSLYEQYF.

The genes are TRBV2 and TRBJ1-3, with TRBD1 matching 9 bases. Germline CDR1 is SNHLY and CDR2 is FYNNEI. The CDR3 covers 14 residues. V dropped 6 bases and J dropped 8; count of bases not matched to a gene: 8. The CDR3: CASSGRDRADTIYF. The CDR3, as DNA: TGTGCCAGCAGCGGCAGGGACAGGGCGGACACCATATATTTT.

V is TRBV24-1 and J is TRBJ2-2, with D perhaps TRBD1 (5 bases). This CDR3 is 15 amino acids long. Germline V gene sequence: CDR1 KGHDR, CDR2 SFDVKD. Trimming left V 11 bases short and J 0 bases short, with 15 bases between. The CDR3 nucleotides are TGTGCCATAAGAAAGGGGTCCCCGAACACCGGGGAGCTGTTTTTT. It encodes CAIRKGSPNTGELFF.

The gene calls are TRBV29-1 and TRBJ2-1, with 10 positions matching TRBD1. The V gene end was trimmed by 7 bases and the J gene end by 3 bases; junction bases not matched to a gene: 12. The CDR3 length is 16 residues. The germline V gene has CDR1 SQVTM and CDR2 ANQGSEA. This CDR3 is CSARTGGRIFYNEQFF. CDR3 bases: TGCAGCGCAAGGACAGGGGGGCGGATTTTCTACAATGAGCAGTTCTTC.

This chain joins TRBV6-5 and TRBJ2-7; no firm D call. V was clipped by 0 bases and J by 0 bases, with 9 bases between them. Germline-derived CDR1 and CDR2 are MNHEY and SVGAGI. This CDR3 comprises 15 residues. Here the CDR3 reads CASSYSQSSSYEQYF. The CDR3 DNA reads as TGTGCCAGCAGTTACTCGCAATCAAGCTCCTACGAGCAGTACTTC.

The table lists this clone with a few counts. The chain joins TRBV5-1 to TRBJ1-1; D might be TRBD1 (6 bases). V was shortened by 0 bases and J by 2 bases, with 8 bases between the two germline ends. Per germline, CDR1 SGHRS and CDR2 YFSETQ. The CDR3 is made up of 14 amino acids. The CDR3 reads CASSLDRVNTEAFF. In nucleotides, the CDR3 is TGCGCCAGCAGCTTGGACAGGGTTAACACTGAAGCTTTCTTT.

The chain is built from TRBV19 and TRBJ2-7, with D hard to call. This CDR3 is built from 14 residues. CDR1 and CDR2 from the germline V gene are LNHDA and SQIVND (reference sequence). V dropped 3 bases and J dropped 2 bases, with 11 bases sitting between them. The CDR3 reads CASSMATRTYEQYF. CDR3 nucleotides: TGTGCCAGTAGTATGGCAACAAGGACCTACGAGCAGTACTTC.